What follows are 13 T cell receptor beta chains derived from one specimen sequenced in a study of T cell changes during pregnancy in multiple sclerosis. The method was immunoSEQ multiplex PCR; TCRdb's version includes in-frame clones alone and lacks a portion of them. The top ten hold around 0.41% of the sample, which has more than 35,000 clones, roughly 90% seen once. The input for sequencing was CD4+ T cells from peripheral blood mononuclear cells, taken in the second trimester of pregnancy. These receptors were obtained from a female donor with multiple sclerosis, enrolled in a pregnancy study.

This clone came up a few times. V usage is TRBV30 and J usage is TRBJ2-1, with 7 bases that match TRBD1. J gave up 0 bases and V 4 bases, and 9 bases lay outside the gene matches. Per the germline V gene, CDR1 is GTSNPN and CDR2 is SVGIG (reference sequence). The CDR3 has 16 amino acids. In nucleotides, the CDR3 is TGTGCCTGGAACTTAAAAAGGGGGCTCTCCTACAATGAGCAGTTCTTC. This codes for CAWNLKRGLSYNEQFF.

This sequence joins TRBV12-5 and TRBJ2-7, with a possible D match to TRBD1 (6 bases). CDR3 length: 13 amino acids. Between the trimmed V and J ends, which lost 7 bases and 0 bases, there was a span of 10 bases. The germline CDR1 and CDR2 sequences are LGHNT and FRNRAP. The CDR3 nucleotides are TGTGCTAGTGCCTTGGACAGCTCCTACGAGCAGTACTTC. It yields the protein CASALDSSYEQYF.

This clone was seen once. This chain links TRBV11-1 with TRBJ2-2, with TRBD1 matching 8 bases. This CDR3 is 15 amino acids long. Germline V lookup: CDR1 SGHAT, CDR2 FQDESV (reference sequence). V was clipped by 4 bases and J by 3 bases; unmatched bases: 4. The CDR3 here is CASSWGQADTGELFF. CDR3 DNA sequence: TGTGCCAGCAGCTGGGGACAGGCGGACACCGGGGAGCTGTTTTTT.

This chain links TRBV27 with TRBJ2-5; D might be TRBD2 (6 bases). The V and J ends lost 8 bases and 0 bases respectively, with 13 bases between them. This CDR3 spans 14 amino acids. Germline CDR1 reads MNHEY; CDR2 reads SMNVEV (reference sequence). CDR3 amino acids: CASGDGRYQETQYF. The CDR3 region has the DNA TGTGCCAGCGGGGACGGGAGATACCAAGAGACCCAGTACTTC.

J is TRBJ2-1 and V is TRBV18, with a tentative D call TRBD1 (6 bases). Looked up from germline, CDR1 is KGHSH and CDR2 is LQKENI. The V end lost 3 bases, the J end lost 6 bases, and 9 bases lay between the germline ends. The CDR3 spans 13 residues. CDR3: CASSPDSANEQFF. Written as DNA, the CDR3 is TGTGCCAGCTCACCGGACAGCGCCAATGAGCAGTTCTTC. The full variable domain, in which reference TRBV18 and TRBJ2-1 provide the parts outside the CDR3, is NAGVMQNPRHLVRRRGQEARLRCSPMKGHSHVYWYRQLPEEGLKFMVYLQKENIIDESGMPKERFSAEFPKEGPSILRIQQVVRGDSAAYFCASSPDSANEQFFGPGTRLTVL.

The chain links TRBV9 to TRBJ1-5, with TRBD1 matching over 7 bases. The ends lost 4 bases at V and 3 bases at J; junction bases unmatched: 7. In germline, CDR1 is SGDLS, CDR2 YYNGEE. This CDR3 comprises 15 residues. CDR3 in amino acids: CASSPSTGNNQPQHF. The DNA of the CDR3 is TGTGCCAGCAGCCCCTCGACAGGGAACAATCAGCCCCAGCATTTT.

The sample holds one count of this clone. The chain combines TRBV19 with TRBJ2-2; a possible D gene is TRBD1 (5 bases). Germline V CDR1 and CDR2: LNHDA, SQIVND (reference sequence). The CDR3 extends over 13 amino acids. V was shortened by 7 bases and J by 9 bases, with 15 bases between the two germline ends. The CDR3 spells CASTPDSVRELFF. In DNA, the CDR3 is TGTGCCAGTACCCCAGACAGCGTCCGGGAGCTGTTTTTT.

The V and J genes are TRBV7-8 and TRBJ2-7, with D tentatively TRBD1 (5 bases). The V and J ends lost 5 bases and 2 bases respectively, with 19 bases between them. The germline gives CDR1 SGHVS, CDR2 FQNEAQ. The CDR3 totals 16 residues. CDR3 sequence (DNA): TGTGCCAGCAGCCCCCGTGAGGACACCAAAACCTACGAGCAGTACTTC. Protein: CASSPREDTKTYEQYF.

This clone occurred once. The chain is built from TRBV11-2 and TRBJ2-1, with 8 bases lining up with TRBD1. Germline V CDR1 and CDR2: SGHAT, FQNNGV. The junction had 10 bases not matched to a gene; V was cut back by 5 bases and J by 10 bases. The CDR3 extends over 14 amino acids. This chain's CDR3 is CASSPVTGVKEQFF. The CDR3 nucleotides read TGTGCCAGCAGCCCCGTGACAGGGGTTAAAGAGCAGTTCTTC.

This sequence joins TRBV5-1 and TRBJ1-2; unclear D gene. Trimming shortened V by 5 bases and J by 4 bases, and 21 bases separated the two germline ends. The CDR3 runs to 16 residues. The germline gives CDR1 SGHRS, CDR2 YFSETQ. CDR3: CASRRGLPEGSYGYTF. The CDR3 region has the DNA TGCGCCAGCAGACGCGGACTGCCCGAAGGTAGCTATGGCTACACCTTC.

The sample holds one count of this clone. This chain uses TRBV5-1 with TRBJ1-2; a possible D gene is TRBD1 (6 bases). The length of the CDR3 is 14 residues. Germline V gene data show CDR1 as SGHRS and CDR2 as YFSETQ. The V gene lost 0 bases and the J gene lost 5 bases, with 11 bases spanning the gap. The CDR3: CASSLVSGEYGYTF. The CDR3 bases are TGCGCCAGCAGCTTGGTTTCAGGGGAGTATGGCTACACCTTC.

The chain uses TRBV5-1 and TRBJ1-1, with D possibly TRBD1 on 5 matching bases. The V gene lost 4 bases and the J gene lost 1 base, with 11 bases spanning the gap. Germline V gene sequence: CDR1 SGHRS, CDR2 YFSETQ. The CDR3 totals 14 residues. Here the CDR3 DNA reads TGCGCCAGCAGCGCGGGACCATCGAACACTGAAGCTTTCTTT. It encodes CASSAGPSNTEAFF.

The chain uses TRBV28 and TRBJ1-2; TRBD1 matches 8 bases. Trimming cost V 10 bases and J 4 bases; bases outside gene matches: 11. CDR1 is MDHEN, CDR2 SYDVKM, per germline. This CDR3 has 14 residues. Written as DNA, the CDR3 is TGTGCCACCCCCGCTGACAGGGGTACCTATGGCTACACCTTC. Amino acids: CATPADRGTYGYTF.